Detailed here is one T cell receptor beta chain. The CDR3 covers 12 residues. The trim removed 9 bases at V and 10 bases at J, leaving 5 bases unmatched. The germline V gene has CDR1 WNHNN and CDR2 SYGVQD (reference sequence). The data stem from a study of blood T cell repertoires in COVID-19. Study details: In each case, the material was cDNA or gDNA derived from T cells, B-cell-depleted T cells, or PBMCs.

Data came from immunoSEQ multiplex PCR; TCRdb stores just in-frame clones and leaves some out. The sample consists of more than 25,000 clones, roughly 88% of them appearing once. This sequence was found in a man between 70 and 80 years old with active or convalescent COVID-19. The V and J genes are TRBV10-1 and TRBJ1-6; 8 nucleotides align to TRBD1. The sequenced sample consisted of peripheral blood. The CDR3: CARRDRNSPLHF. In DNA form, the CDR3 reads TGCGCCAGACGGGACAGGAACTCACCCCTCCACTTT.